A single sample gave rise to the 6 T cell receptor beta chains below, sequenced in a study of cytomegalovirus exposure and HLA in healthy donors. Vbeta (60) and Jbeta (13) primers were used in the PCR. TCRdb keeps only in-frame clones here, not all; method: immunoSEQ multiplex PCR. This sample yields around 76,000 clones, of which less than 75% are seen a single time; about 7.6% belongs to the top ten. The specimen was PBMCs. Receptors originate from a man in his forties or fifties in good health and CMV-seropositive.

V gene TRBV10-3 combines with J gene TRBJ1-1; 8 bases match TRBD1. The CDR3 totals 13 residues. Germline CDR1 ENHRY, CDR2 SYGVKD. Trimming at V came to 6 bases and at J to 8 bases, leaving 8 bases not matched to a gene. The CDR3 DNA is TGTGCCATCAGCCCAGGACAGGGAGGAGAAGCTTTCTTT. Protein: CAISPGQGGEAFF.

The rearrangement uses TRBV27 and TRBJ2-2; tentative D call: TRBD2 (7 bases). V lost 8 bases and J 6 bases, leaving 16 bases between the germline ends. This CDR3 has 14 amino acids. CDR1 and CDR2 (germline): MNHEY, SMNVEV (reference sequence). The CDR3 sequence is CASGAGAYPGELFF. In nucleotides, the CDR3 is TGTGCCAGCGGGGCGGGGGCCTACCCCGGGGAGCTGTTTTTT.

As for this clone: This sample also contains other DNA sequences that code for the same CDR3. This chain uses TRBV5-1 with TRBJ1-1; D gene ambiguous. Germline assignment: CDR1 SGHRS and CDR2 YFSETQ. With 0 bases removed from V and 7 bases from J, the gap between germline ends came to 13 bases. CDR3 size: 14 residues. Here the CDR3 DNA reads TGCGCCAGCAGCTTGGGGACTAGTGGTCTTGAAGCTTTCTTT. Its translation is CASSLGTSGLEAFF.

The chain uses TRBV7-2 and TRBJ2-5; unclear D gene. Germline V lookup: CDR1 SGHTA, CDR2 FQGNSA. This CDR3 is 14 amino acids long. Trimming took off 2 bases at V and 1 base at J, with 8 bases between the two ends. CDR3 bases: TGTGCCAGCAGCTTATTTTCCAGCCAAGAGACCCAGTACTTC. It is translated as CASSLFSSQETQYF.

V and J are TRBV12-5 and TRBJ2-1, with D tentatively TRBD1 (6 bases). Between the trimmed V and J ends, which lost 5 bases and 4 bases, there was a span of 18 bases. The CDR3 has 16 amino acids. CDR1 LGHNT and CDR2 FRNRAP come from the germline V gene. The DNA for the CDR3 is TGTGCTAGTGGTCCCCCCGGGACAAGCGATTACAATGAGCAGTTCTTC. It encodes CASGPPGTSDYNEQFF. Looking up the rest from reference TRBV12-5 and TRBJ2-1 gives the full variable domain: DARVTQTPRHKVTEMGQEVTMRCQPILGHNTVFWYRQTMMQGLELLAYFRNRAPLDDSGMPKDRFSAEMPDATLATLKIQPSEPRDSAVYFCASGPPGTSDYNEQFFGPGTRLTVL.

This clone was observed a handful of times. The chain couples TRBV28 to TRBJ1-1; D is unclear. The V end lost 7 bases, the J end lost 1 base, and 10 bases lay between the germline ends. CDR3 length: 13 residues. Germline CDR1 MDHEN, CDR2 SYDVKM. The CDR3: CASTHGGNTEAFF. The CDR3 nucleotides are TGTGCCAGCACCCACGGCGGGAACACTGAAGCTTTCTTT. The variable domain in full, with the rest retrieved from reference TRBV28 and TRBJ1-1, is DVKVTQSSRYLVKRTGEKVFLECVQDMDHENMFWYRQDPGLGLRLIYFSYDVKMKEKGDIPEGYSVSREKKERFSLILESASTNQTSMYLCASTHGGNTEAFFGQGTRLTVV.